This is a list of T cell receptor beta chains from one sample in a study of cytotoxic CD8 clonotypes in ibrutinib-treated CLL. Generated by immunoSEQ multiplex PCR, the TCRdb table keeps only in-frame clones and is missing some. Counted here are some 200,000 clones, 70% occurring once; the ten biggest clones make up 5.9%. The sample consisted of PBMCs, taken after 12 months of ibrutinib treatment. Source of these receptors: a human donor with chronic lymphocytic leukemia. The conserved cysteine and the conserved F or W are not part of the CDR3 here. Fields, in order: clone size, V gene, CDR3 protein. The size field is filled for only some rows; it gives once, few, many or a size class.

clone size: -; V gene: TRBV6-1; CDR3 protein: ASSELTGAYSGNTIY
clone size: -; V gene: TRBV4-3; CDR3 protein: ASSQEGLGEQY
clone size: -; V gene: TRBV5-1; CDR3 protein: ASSPDSTKDTQY
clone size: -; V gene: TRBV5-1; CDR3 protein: ASSLRDGANEKLF
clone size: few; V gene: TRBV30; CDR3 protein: ACPQGSMNTEAF
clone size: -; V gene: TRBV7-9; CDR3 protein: ASSRQGLVSTGELF
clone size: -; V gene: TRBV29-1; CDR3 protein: SVIGTDYEQY
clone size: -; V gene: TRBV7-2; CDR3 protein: ASSLDMEAF
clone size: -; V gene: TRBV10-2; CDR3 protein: ASSEKGHGYT
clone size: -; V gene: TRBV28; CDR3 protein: ASSSSGAAQF
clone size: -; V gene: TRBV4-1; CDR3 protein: ASSQVPTSGGINEQF
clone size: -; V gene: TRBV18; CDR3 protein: ASSPGRGQETQY
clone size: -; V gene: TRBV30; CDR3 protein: AWSANRGSRGYT
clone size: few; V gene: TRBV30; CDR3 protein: AWSVLDSNYGYT
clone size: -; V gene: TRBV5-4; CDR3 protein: ASSLDPGRNQPQH
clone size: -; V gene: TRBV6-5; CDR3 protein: ASSLTELDGYT
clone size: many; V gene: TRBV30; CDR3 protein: AWSRQATQPQH
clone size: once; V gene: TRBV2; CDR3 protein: ASSRLAGLYEQY
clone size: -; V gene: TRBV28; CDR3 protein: ATRESGSQPQH
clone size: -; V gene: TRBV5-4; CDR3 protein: ASSPRGRGRDEQY
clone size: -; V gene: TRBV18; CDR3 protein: ASSPDKGNSPLH
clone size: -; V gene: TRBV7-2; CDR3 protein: ASSRRVTQY
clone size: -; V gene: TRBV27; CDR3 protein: ASSNTGTGNTIY
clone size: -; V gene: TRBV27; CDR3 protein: ASSPPGLTSSEQY
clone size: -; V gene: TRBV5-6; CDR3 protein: ASSSGTGNQPQH
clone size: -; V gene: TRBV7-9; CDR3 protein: ASSLGTGGVGRRTEAF
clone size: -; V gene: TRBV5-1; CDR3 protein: ASSLDSNGYT
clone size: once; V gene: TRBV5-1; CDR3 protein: ASSLEWGLYEQY
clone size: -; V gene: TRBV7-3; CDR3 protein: ASSSTGQGPYEQY
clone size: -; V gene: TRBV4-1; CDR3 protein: ASSPGRRNTGELF
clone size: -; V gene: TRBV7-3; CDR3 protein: ASSPYGGQTDTQY
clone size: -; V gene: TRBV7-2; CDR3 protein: ASSLGQGSPLH
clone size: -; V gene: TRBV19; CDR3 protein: ASSEYHSGTDTQY
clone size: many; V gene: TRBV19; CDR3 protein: ASTPASGPNIQY
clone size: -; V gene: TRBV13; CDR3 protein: ASSLRQGVYEQY
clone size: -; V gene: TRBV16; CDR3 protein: ASSPTVSQPQH
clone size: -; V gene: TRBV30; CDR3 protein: AWSAHPWGAAGNTIY
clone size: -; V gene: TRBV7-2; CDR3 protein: ASSSQQTGTSYGYT
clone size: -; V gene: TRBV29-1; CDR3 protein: SVEGGGSGFTAKNIQY
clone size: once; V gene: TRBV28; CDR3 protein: ASSLSTPNYGYT
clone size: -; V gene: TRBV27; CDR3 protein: ASSSNRGFTSGSHHRTEDTQY
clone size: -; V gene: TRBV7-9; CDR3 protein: ASSLEGTIYEQY
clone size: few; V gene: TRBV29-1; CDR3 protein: SVQGRQGQETQY
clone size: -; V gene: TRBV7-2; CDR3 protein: ASSSSRTSGREQF
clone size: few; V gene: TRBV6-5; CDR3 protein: ASSYWGGQGFGYT
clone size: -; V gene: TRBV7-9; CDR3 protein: ASNLGQNRGTEAF
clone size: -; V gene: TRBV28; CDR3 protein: ASSLEAPRNTEAF
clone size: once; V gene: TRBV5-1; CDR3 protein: ASSPRTDSGNTIY
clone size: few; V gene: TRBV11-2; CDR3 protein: ASSQDQAYEQY
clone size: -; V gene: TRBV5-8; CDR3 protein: ASSNQQGEGYEQY
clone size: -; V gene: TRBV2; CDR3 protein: ASRTGSNQPQH
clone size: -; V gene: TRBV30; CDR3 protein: AWTSGGSSYNEQF
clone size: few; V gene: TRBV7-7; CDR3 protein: ASSLSGSGADTQY
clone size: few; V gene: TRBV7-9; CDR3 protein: ARQGQGIDSSGANVLT
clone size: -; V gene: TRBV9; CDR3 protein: ASSAGVNGEKLF